This TCR beta chain was recorded in a study of shared clonotypes between healthy human individuals. Study in general: A few men and a couple of women, aged 18 to 49, were donors.

An even split of each subset's genomic DNA across several immunoSEQ plates was performed. It was on ten immunoSEQ deep assay plates that unsorted PBMC DNA was sequenced. Some clones are missing from TCRdb's copy, which holds only in-frame ones; the method was immunoSEQ multiplex PCR. The repertoire consists of 530,000 or so clones, with 60% to 80% occurring once and the leading ten covering under 15%. Every donor was a Caucasian adult from Nashville, Tennessee. In germline, CDR1 is MNHEY, CDR2 SVGAGI. This CDR3 has 13 residues. With V trimmed by 2 bases and J by 9 bases, 7 bases remained unmatched. The chain is built from TRBV6-5 and TRBJ2-7; TRBD2 aligns across 7 bases. This TCR came from a middle-aged woman in good health. Some clones in this sample may be carry-over from other donors' samples. The material sequenced was PBMCs. DNA for the CDR3: TGTGCCAGCAGTTACGGTGGGGAGGGGAGGCAGTACTTC. Its translation is CASSYGGEGRQYF.